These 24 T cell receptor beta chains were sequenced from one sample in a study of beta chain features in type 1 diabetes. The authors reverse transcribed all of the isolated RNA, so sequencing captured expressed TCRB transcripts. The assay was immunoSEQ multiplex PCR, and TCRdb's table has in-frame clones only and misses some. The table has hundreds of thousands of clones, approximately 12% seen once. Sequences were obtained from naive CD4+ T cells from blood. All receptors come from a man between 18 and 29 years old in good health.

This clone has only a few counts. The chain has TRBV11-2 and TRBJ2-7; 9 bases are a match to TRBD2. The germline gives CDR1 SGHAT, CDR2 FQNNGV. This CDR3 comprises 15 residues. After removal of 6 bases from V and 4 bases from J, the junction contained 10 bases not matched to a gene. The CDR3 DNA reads TGTGCCAGCAGAACTAAGCGGGAGGTTATTTACGAGCAGTACTTC. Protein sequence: CASRTKREVIYEQYF.

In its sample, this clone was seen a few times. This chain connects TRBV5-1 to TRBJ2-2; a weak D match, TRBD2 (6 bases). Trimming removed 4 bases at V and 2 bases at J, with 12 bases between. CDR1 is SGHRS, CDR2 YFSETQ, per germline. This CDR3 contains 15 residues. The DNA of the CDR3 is TGCGCCAGCAGCACCGGGGGAATAAACACCGGGGAGCTGTTTTTT. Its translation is CASSTGGINTGELFF.

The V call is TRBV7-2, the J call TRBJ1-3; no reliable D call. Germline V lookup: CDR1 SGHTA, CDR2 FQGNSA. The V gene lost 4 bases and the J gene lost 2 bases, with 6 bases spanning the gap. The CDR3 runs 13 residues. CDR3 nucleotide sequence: TGTGCCAGCAGCTCGAGTGCTGGAAACACCATATATTTT. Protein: CASSSSAGNTIYF.

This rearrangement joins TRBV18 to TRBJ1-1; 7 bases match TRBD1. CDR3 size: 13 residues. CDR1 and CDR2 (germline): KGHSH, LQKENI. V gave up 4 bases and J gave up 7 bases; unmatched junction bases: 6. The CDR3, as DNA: TGTGCCAGCTCACAGGGGGCTGCTCATGAAGCTTTCTTT. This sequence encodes CASSQGAAHEAFF.

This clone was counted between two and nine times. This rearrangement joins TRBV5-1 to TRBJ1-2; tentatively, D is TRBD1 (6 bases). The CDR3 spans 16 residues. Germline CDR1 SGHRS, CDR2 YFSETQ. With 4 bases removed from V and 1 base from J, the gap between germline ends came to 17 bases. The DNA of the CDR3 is TGCGCCAGCAGCCCAACAGGGCTTCTCCTTAACTATGGCTACACCTTC. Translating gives CASSPTGLLLNYGYTF.

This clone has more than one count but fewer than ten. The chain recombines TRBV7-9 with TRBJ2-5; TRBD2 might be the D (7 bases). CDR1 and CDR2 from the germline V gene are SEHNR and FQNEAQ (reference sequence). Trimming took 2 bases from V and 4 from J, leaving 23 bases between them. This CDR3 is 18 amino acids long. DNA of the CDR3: TGTGCCAGCAGCTTAAAACGCCTCGGGGGGCAGGTCCCAGAGACCCAGTACTTC. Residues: CASSLKRLGGQVPETQYF.

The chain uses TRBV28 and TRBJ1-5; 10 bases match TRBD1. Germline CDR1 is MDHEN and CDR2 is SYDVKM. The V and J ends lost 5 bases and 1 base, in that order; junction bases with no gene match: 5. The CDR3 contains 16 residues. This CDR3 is CASSPGTGESNQPQHF. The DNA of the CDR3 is TGTGCCAGCAGTCCGGGGACAGGGGAGAGCAATCAGCCCCAGCATTTT. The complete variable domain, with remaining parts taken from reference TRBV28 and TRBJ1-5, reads DVKVTQSSRYLVKRTGEKVFLECVQDMDHENMFWYRQDPGLGLRLIYFSYDVKMKEKGDIPEGYSVSREKKERFSLILESASTNQTSMYLCASSPGTGESNQPQHFGDGTRLSIL.

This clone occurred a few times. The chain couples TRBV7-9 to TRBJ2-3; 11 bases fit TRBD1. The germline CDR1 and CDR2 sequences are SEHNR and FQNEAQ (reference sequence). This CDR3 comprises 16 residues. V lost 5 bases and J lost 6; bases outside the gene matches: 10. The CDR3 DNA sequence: TGTGCCAGCAGCGATACCGGGACAGGGGGGGTCGATACGCAGTATTTT. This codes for CASSDTGTGGVDTQYF.

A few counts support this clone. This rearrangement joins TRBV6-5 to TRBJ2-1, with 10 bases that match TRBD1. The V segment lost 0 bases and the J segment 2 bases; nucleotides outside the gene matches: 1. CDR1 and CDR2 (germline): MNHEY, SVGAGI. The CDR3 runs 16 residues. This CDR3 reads CASSYSGTGAYNEQFF. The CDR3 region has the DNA TGTGCCAGCAGTTACTCGGGGACAGGGGCCTACAATGAGCAGTTCTTC.

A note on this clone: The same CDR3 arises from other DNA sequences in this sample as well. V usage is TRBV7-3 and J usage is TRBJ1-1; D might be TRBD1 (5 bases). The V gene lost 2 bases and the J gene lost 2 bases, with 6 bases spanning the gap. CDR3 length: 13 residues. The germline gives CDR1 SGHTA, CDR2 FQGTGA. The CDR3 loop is CASSLDRNTEAFF. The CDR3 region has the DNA TGTGCCAGCAGCTTAGACAGAAACACTGAAGCTTTCTTT.

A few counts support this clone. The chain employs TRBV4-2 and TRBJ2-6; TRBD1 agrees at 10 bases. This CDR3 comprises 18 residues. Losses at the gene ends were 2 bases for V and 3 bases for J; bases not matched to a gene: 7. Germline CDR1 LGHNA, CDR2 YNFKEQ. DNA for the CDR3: TGTGCCAGCAGCCAATATCCCGACAGGGGGCTTGGGGCCAACGTCCTGACTTTC. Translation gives CASSQYPDRGLGANVLTF.

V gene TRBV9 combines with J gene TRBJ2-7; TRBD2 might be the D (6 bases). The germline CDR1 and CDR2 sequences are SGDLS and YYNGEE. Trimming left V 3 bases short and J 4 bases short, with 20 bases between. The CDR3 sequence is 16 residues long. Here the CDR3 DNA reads TGTGCCAGCAGCGCCGACCCGGGACCAAGCGGGTACGAGCAGTACTTC. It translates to CASSADPGPSGYEQYF.

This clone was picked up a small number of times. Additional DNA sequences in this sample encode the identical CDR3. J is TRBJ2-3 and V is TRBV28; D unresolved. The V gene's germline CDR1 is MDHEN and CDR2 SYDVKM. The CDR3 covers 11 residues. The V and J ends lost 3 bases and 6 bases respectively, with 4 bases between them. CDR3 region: CASSLRDTQYF. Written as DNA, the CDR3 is TGTGCCAGCAGTTTGAGGGATACGCAGTATTTT.

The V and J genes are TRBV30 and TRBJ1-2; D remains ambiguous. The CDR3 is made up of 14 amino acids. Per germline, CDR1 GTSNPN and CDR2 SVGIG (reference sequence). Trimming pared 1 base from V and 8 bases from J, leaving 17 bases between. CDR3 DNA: TGTGCCTGGAGTGCCGTAGATCTTGGCGGAGGCTACACCTTC. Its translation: CAWSAVDLGGGYTF. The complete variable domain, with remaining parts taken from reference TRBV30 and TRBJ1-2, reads SQTIHQWPATLVQPVGSPLSLECTVEGTSNPNLYWYRQAAGRGLQLLFYSVGIGQISSEVPQNLSASRPQDRQFILSSKKLLLSDSGFYLCAWSAVDLGGGYTFGSGTRLTVV.

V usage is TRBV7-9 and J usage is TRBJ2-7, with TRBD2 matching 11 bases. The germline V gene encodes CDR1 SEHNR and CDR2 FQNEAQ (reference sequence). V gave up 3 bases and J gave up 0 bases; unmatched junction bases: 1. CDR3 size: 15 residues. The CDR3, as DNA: TGTGCCAGCAGCTTGACTAGCGGGGACTCCTACGAGCAGTACTTC. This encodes CASSLTSGDSYEQYF. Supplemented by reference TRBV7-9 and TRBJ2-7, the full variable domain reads DTGVSQNPRHKITKRGQNVTFRCDPISEHNRLYWYRQTLGQGPEFLTYFQNEAQLEKSRLLSDRFSAERPKGSFSTLEIQRTEQGDSAMYLCASSLTSGDSYEQYFGPGTRLTVT.

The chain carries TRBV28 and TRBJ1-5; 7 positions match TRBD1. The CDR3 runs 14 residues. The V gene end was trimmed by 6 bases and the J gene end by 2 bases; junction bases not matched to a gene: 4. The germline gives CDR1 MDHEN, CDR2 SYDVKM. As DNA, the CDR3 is TGTGCCAGCAGACCACAGGGGCGCAATCAGCCCCAGCATTTT. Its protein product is CASRPQGRNQPQHF.

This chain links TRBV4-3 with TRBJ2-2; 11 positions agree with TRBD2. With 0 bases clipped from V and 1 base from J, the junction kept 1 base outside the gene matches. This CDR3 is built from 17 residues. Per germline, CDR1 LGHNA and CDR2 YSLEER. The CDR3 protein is CASSQDLAGGNTGELFF. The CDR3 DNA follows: TGCGCCAGCAGCCAAGACCTAGCGGGGGGGAACACCGGGGAGCTGTTTTTT.

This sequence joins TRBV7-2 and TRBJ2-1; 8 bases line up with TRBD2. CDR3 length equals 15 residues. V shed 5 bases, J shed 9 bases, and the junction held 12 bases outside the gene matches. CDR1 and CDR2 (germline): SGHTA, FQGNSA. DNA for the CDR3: TGTGCCAGCAGCCTAGGGGGGTCCGGGAGGGGTGAGCAGTTCTTC. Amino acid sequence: CASSLGGSGRGEQFF.

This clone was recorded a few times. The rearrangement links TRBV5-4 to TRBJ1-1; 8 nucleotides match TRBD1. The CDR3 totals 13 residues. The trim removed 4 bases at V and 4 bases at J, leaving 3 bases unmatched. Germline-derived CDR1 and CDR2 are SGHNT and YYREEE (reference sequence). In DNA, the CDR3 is TGTGCCAGCAGCAGACAGGGGAGCACTGAAGCTTTCTTT. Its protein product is CASSRQGSTEAFF.

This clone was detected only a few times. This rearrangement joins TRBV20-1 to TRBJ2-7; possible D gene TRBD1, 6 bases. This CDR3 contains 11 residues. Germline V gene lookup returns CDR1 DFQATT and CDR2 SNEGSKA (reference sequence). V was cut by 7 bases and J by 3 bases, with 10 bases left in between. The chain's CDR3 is CSVPQGYEQYF. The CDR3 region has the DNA TGCAGTGTTCCACAGGGCTACGAGCAGTACTTC.

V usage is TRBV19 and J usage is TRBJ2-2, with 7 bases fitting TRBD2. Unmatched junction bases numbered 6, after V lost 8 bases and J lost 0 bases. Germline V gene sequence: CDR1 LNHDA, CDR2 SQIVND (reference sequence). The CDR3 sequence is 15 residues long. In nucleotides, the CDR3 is TGTGCCAGTGGGACTAAGGTCGCGAACACCGGGGAGCTGTTTTTT. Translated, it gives CASGTKVANTGELFF.

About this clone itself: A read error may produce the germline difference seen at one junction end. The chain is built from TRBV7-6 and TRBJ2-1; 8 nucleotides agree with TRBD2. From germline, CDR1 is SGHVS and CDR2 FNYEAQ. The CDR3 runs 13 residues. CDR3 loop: CANPGVAGLAELF. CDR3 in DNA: TGTGCCAACCCCGGAGTAGCGGGGTTAGCGGAGCTCTTC.

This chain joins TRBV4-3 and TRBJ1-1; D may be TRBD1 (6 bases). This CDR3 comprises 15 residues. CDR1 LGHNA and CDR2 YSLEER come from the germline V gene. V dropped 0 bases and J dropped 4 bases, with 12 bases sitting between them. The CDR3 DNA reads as TGCGCCAGCAGCCAAGATAGGACAGAGGGCACTGAAGCTTTCTTT. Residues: CASSQDRTEGTEAFF.

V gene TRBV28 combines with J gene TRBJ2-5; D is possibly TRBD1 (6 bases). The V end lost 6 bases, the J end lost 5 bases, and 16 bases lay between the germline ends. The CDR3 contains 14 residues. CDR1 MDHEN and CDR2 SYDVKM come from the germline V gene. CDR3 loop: CASRHRGNGETQYF. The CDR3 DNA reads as TGTGCCAGCAGACATAGGGGGAACGGGGAGACCCAGTACTTC.